The 14 T cell receptor beta chains below all came from one sample that was sequenced in a study of blood T cell repertoires in COVID-19. The method was immunoSEQ multiplex PCR; TCRdb's version includes in-frame clones alone and lacks a portion of them. The sample gives 150,000 to 170,000 clones, approximately 80% of which show up once; roughly 3.6% is in the top ten. The sequenced sample consisted of peripheral blood. These TCRs come from a woman of 80 years or more with acute or convalescent COVID-19.

In this sample, this clone turned up once. The rearrangement links TRBV7-2 to TRBJ2-1, with D possibly TRBD2 on 7 matching bases. Between the trimmed V and J ends, which lost 5 bases and 2 bases, there was a span of 19 bases. Germline V gene sequence: CDR1 SGHTA, CDR2 FQGNSA. There are 17 residues in the CDR3. CDR3 bases: TGTGCCAGCAGCCCCCTCGACTCGGGGGGCGCCTACAATGAGCAGTTCTTC. This encodes CASSPLDSGGAYNEQFF.

The chain links TRBV3-1 (or the pseudogene TRBV3-2) to TRBJ1-1, with D unclear. V lost 4 bases and J lost 4, with 7 bases in between. This CDR3 region has 12 residues. The germline V gene encodes CDR1 LGHDT and CDR2 YNNKEL (reference sequence). The CDR3 is CASSRAGTEAFF. CDR3 sequence (DNA): TGTGCCAGCAGCCGGGCGGGCACTGAAGCTTTCTTT.

The gene calls are TRBV14 and TRBJ1-1; the D is unclear. Germline values: CDR1 SGHDN, CDR2 FVKESK. V dropped 0 bases and J dropped 5 bases, with 16 bases sitting between them. This CDR3 comprises 16 residues. CDR3 loop: CASSQDRVVAGTEAFF. CDR3 in DNA: TGTGCCAGCAGCCAAGATCGGGTCGTGGCCGGGACTGAAGCTTTCTTT.

The chain recombines TRBV2 with TRBJ2-5; the D is unclear. Germline CDR1 is SNHLY and CDR2 is FYNNEI. The CDR3 is 13 residues long. Deletions cut 1 base from V and 3 bases from J, with 6 bases between. CDR3 sequence reads: CASSEEQKETQYF. CDR3 in DNA: TGTGCCAGCAGTGAAGAACAGAAAGAGACCCAGTACTTC.

The chain is built from TRBV10-3 and TRBJ1-1, with D perhaps TRBD1 (5 bases). Germline V gene sequence: CDR1 ENHRY, CDR2 SYGVKD. V shed 10 bases and J shed 3 bases, with 9 bases lying between them. The CDR3 runs 11 residues. CDR3 loop: CATRGDTEAFF. The CDR3 DNA is TGTGCCACTCGGGGGGACACTGAAGCTTTCTTT.

The count of this clone is one. The genes are TRBV25-1 and TRBJ1-5; D is unresolved. This CDR3 is 14 amino acids long. Germline CDR1 and CDR2: MGHDK and SYGVNS. The ends were cut back, 1 base at V and 0 bases at J, with 4 bases in the middle. CDR3 nucleotide sequence: TGTGCCAGCAGTGAATCCTATAGCAATCAGCCCCAGCATTTT. Translation gives CASSESYSNQPQHF.

The rearrangement uses TRBV27 and TRBJ1-5; D uncertain. Deletions cut 10 bases from V and 0 bases from J, with 10 bases between. The germline V gene has CDR1 MNHEY and CDR2 SMNVEV (reference sequence). This CDR3 has 13 amino acids. This CDR3 reads CAIAPNSNQPQHF. DNA of the CDR3: TGTGCCATCGCGCCGAATAGCAATCAGCCCCAGCATTTT.

The chain couples TRBV29-1 to TRBJ1-4; a possible D gene is TRBD1 (5 bases). The germline gives CDR1 SQVTM, CDR2 ANQGSEA. The CDR3 has 11 amino acids. The V gene lost 7 bases and the J gene lost 16 bases, with 19 bases spanning the gap. The CDR3: CSGWGGREEFF. The CDR3, as DNA: TGCAGCGGTTGGGGGGGACGGGAAGAGTTTTTT.

The chain uses TRBV9 and TRBJ2-1, with 13 bases matching TRBD2. This CDR3 is 17 amino acids long. V was pared by 4 bases and J by 6 bases, with 10 bases of the junction left unmatched. Germline-derived CDR1 and CDR2 are SGDLS and YYNGEE. Here the CDR3 reads CASSPTGTSGTFNEQFF. The CDR3 region has the DNA TGTGCCAGCAGCCCTACTGGGACTAGCGGGACTTTCAATGAGCAGTTCTTC. Looking up the rest from reference TRBV9 and TRBJ2-1 gives the full variable domain: DSGVTQTPKHLITATGQRVTLRCSPRSGDLSVYWYQQSLDQGLQFLIQYYNGEERAKGNILERFSAQQFPDLHSELNLSSLELGDSALYFCASSPTGTSGTFNEQFFGPGTRLTVL.

V and J are TRBV19 and TRBJ1-1; D ambiguous. Trimming pared 1 base from V and 0 bases from J, leaving 9 bases between. This CDR3 has 15 amino acids. Germline loops: CDR1 LNHDA, CDR2 SQIVND (reference sequence). The CDR3 DNA sequence: TGTGCCAGTAGTATAGGGTACAGCATGAACACTGAAGCTTTCTTT. This sequence encodes CASSIGYSMNTEAFF.

The chain is built from TRBV3-1 (or the pseudogene TRBV3-2) and TRBJ2-3, with 8 bases aligning to TRBD2. There are 19 residues in the CDR3. In germline, CDR1 is LGHDT, CDR2 YNNKEL (reference sequence). V trimming: 4 bases; J trimming: 2 bases; junction bases outside the gene matches: 17. The CDR3 DNA sequence: TGTGCCAGCAGCCGCTCAAGCGGGAGTCTTGTTTGGGCCACAGATACGCAGTATTTT. Its protein product is CASSRSSGSLVWATDTQYF.

This clone was seen a few times. The CDR3, as DNA: TGCGCCAGCAGCTTCCAGGGGGTAGCTAATGAAAAACTGTTTTTT. As protein: CASSFQGVANEKLFF. This sequence joins TRBV5-1 and TRBJ1-4; TRBD1 aligns across 7 bases. CDR3 length equals 15 residues. V gave up 2 bases and J gave up 3 bases; unmatched junction bases: 4. Germline CDR1 SGHRS, CDR2 YFSETQ.

The chain carries TRBV7-9 and TRBJ2-1; 7 bases align to TRBD2. Per germline, CDR1 SEHNR and CDR2 FQNEAQ (reference sequence). The CDR3 is 14 residues long. Trimming cost V 5 bases and J 7 bases; bases outside gene matches: 8. In DNA form, the CDR3 reads TGTGCCAGCAGCCCCCTGGGGAGGGGAAATGAGCAGTTCTTC. Translating it yields CASSPLGRGNEQFF.

The rearrangement joins TRBV5-5 to TRBJ1-3; no definite D call. Germline CDR1 is SGHKS and CDR2 is YYEKEE (reference sequence). CDR3 length: 15 amino acids. V was shortened by 3 bases and J by 4 bases, with 14 bases between the two germline ends. The CDR3 loop reads CASSYSTEPGNTIYF. CDR3 nucleotide sequence: TGTGCCAGCAGCTATTCTACGGAGCCGGGAAACACCATATATTTT.